One sample yielded the 18 T cell receptor beta chains listed below, sequenced in a study of Ad26.COV2.S vaccination and SARS-CoV-2 variants. Treatment noted: 15 to 20 received Ad26.COV2.S at low or high dose, single or two shots; 5 received placebo; per-sample allocation not given. Samples were taken on day 63 after the first vaccine or placebo injection. Sequenced by immunoSEQ multiplex PCR; TCRdb stores in-frame clones only, minus some. The profile shows about 350,000 clones, around 88% of them singletons. The source was peripheral blood, collected in a trial of Ad26.COV2.S vaccine versus placebo. The receptor source for this set is a person aged 18-60 years who received the Ad26.COV2.S COVID-19 vaccine or a placebo.

This chain links TRBV29-1 with TRBJ2-1; 14 bases are a match to TRBD2. The CDR3 consists of 18 residues. Germline CDR1 SQVTM, CDR2 ANQGSEA. V lost 7 bases, J lost 2 bases, and 13 bases stayed unmatched. The CDR3: CSAKGLAGGSGPYNEQFF. The CDR3 nucleotides read TGCAGCGCTAAAGGACTAGCGGGAGGCTCCGGGCCCTACAATGAGCAGTTCTTC.

This clone occurred a few times. The rearrangement links TRBV24-1 to TRBJ2-1, with 10 positions matching TRBD2. With V trimmed by 7 bases and J by 9 bases, 14 bases remained unmatched. Per the germline V gene, CDR1 is KGHDR and CDR2 is SFDVKD. CDR3 length: 16 residues. In nucleotides, the CDR3 is TGTGCCACCAGAGCGGGTACTAGCGGGACGCTCACTGAGCAGTTCTTC. It translates to CATRAGTSGTLTEQFF.

The genes are TRBV10-3 and TRBJ1-1, with D possibly matching TRBD1 (5 bases). Deletions cut 6 bases from V and 3 bases from J, with 26 bases between. Germline V gene data show CDR1 as ENHRY and CDR2 as SYGVKD. The CDR3 extends over 18 amino acids. CDR3: CAIRVIGGTGMRDTEAFF. CDR3 DNA: TGTGCCATCAGAGTGATTGGGGGGACGGGAATGAGGGACACTGAAGCTTTCTTT.

CDR3 protein: CANGRTGSSTDTQYF. DNA of the CDR3: TGTGCCAACGGACGGACAGGCTCAAGCACAGATACGCAGTATTTT. The chain recombines TRBV28 with TRBJ2-3, with 7 bases lining up with TRBD1. CDR1 is MDHEN and CDR2 is SYDVKM in the germline V gene. V was clipped by 10 bases and J by 0 bases; unmatched bases: 10. This CDR3 contains 15 residues.

V and J are TRBV28 and TRBJ2-1; TRBD2 matches at 7 bases. Germline CDR1 MDHEN, CDR2 SYDVKM. V was pared by 4 bases and J by 3 bases, with 6 bases of the junction left unmatched. This CDR3 is built from 15 residues. The CDR3 DNA is TGTGCCAGCAGTTGGGGGGGGAGGGTCTACAATGAGCAGTTCTTC. This codes for CASSWGGRVYNEQFF.

The chain combines TRBV12-3 or TRBV12-4 with TRBJ2-7, with unresolved D. There are 12 residues in the CDR3. Trimming left V 2 bases short and J 5 bases short, with 7 bases between. The CDR3 bases are TGTGCCAGCAGTTTATTAGTGGACGAGCAGTACTTC. Translating gives CASSLLVDEQYF.

This clone was seen only once. This chain uses TRBV18 with TRBJ2-1; 11 bases line up with TRBD1. This CDR3 region has 15 residues. Germline V gene sequence: CDR1 KGHSH, CDR2 LQKENI. V lost 3 bases to trimming and J lost 9 bases; unmatched junction nucleotides: 7. The CDR3 DNA is TGTGCCAGCTCACCCCCGGGACAGGGGGTTACTGAGCAGTTCTTC. This gives the protein CASSPPGQGVTEQFF.

V usage is TRBV7-9 and J usage is TRBJ1-1; no definite D call. V was clipped by 1 base and J by 1 base, with 7 bases between them. Germline CDR1 SEHNR, CDR2 FQNEAQ (reference sequence). This CDR3 region has 14 residues. The CDR3 DNA follows: TGTGCCAGCAGCTTAGAATGGGGGAACACTGAAGCTTTCTTT. Its translation: CASSLEWGNTEAFF. The whole variable domain, filled in from reference TRBV7-9 and TRBJ1-1, reads DTGVSQNPRHKITKRGQNVTFRCDPISEHNRLYWYRQTLGQGPEFLTYFQNEAQLEKSRLLSDRFSAERPKGSFSTLEIQRTEQGDSAMYLCASSLEWGNTEAFFGQGTRLTVV.

The rearrangement links TRBV11-1 to TRBJ2-1; 9 bases are a match to TRBD2. V was clipped by 4 bases and J by 4 bases; unmatched bases: 5. CDR3 size: 15 residues. Germline CDR1 and CDR2: SGHAT and FQDESV (reference sequence). This CDR3 reads CASSSGAGGYNEQFF. The CDR3 nucleotides read TGTGCCAGCAGCTCGGGAGCGGGGGGTTACAATGAGCAGTTCTTC.

The genes are TRBV19 and TRBJ1-5; possibly TRBD1 for D (6 bases). Germline V lookup: CDR1 LNHDA, CDR2 SQIVND (reference sequence). V shed 1 base and J shed 6 bases, with 13 bases lying between them. CDR3 length equals 15 residues. The CDR3 sequence: CASSIGGLNTQPQHF. The CDR3 DNA sequence: TGTGCCAGTAGTATAGGGGGGCTGAATACTCAGCCCCAGCATTTT.

The chain has TRBV4-3 and TRBJ2-7, with 12 positions matching TRBD2. The V gene's germline CDR1 is LGHNA and CDR2 YSLEER. This CDR3 is built from 17 residues. V trimming: 1 base; J trimming: 2 bases; junction bases outside the gene matches: 6. This CDR3 is CASSQALLAGGPYEQYF. The DNA of the CDR3 is TGCGCCAGCAGCCAAGCCCTCCTAGCGGGAGGGCCCTACGAGCAGTACTTC.

CDR3 loop: CSASVGTSGVGHRLYEQYF. CDR3 bases: TGCAGTGCTAGTGTGGGGACTAGCGGGGTGGGGCATAGGTTATACGAGCAGTACTTC. The chain couples TRBV20-1 to TRBJ2-7; 13 bases align to TRBD2. The germline V gene has CDR1 DFQATT and CDR2 SNEGSKA (reference sequence). The CDR3 has 19 residues. V lost 3 bases to trimming and J lost 4 bases; unmatched junction nucleotides: 18.

The rearrangement joins TRBV11-2 to TRBJ1-6, with TRBD1 as a possible D gene (6 bases). The V gene lost 1 base and the J gene lost 10 bases, with 23 bases spanning the gap. CDR1 and CDR2 (germline): SGHAT, FQNNGV. This CDR3 contains 18 residues. The CDR3 region has the DNA TGTGCCAGCAGCTTAGCCCACCGGGACATAAAAGGACAGTCACCCCTCCACTTT. This sequence encodes CASSLAHRDIKGQSPLHF.

The chain links TRBV7-9 to TRBJ1-4; a possible D gene is TRBD1 (6 bases). CDR3 length: 15 amino acids. The germline V gene encodes CDR1 SEHNR and CDR2 FQNEAQ (reference sequence). V lost 2 bases and J lost 3, with 10 bases in between. Here the CDR3 DNA reads TGTGCCAGCAGCTTAAGCACAGGGTCTAATGAAAAACTGTTTTTT. Translation gives CASSLSTGSNEKLFF.

The chain has TRBV7-2 and TRBJ2-3; TRBD2 matches at 7 bases. Germline values: CDR1 SGHTA, CDR2 FQGNSA. CDR3 length: 15 residues. Trimming removed 1 base from V and 4 bases from J; junction bases left unmatched: 5. The DNA of the CDR3 is TGTGCCAGCAGCTTAGGCGATCGGGAGGCAGATACGCAGTATTTT. This codes for CASSLGDREADTQYF.

This chain connects TRBV9 to TRBJ1-1; D is possibly TRBD1 (6 bases). This CDR3 is built from 14 residues. V was clipped by 5 bases and J by 1 base, with 12 bases between them. The germline CDR1 and CDR2 sequences are SGDLS and YYNGEE. The CDR3 DNA is TGTGCCAGCAGTGTGGACAGTGGGAACACTGAAGCTTTCTTT. Its translation: CASSVDSGNTEAFF.

The sample holds one count of this clone. This chain connects TRBV5-1 to TRBJ1-2; maybe TRBD1 (5 bases). The germline V and J ends were trimmed by 3 bases and 5 bases, with 11 bases remaining between them. CDR1 SGHRS and CDR2 YFSETQ come from the germline V gene. The CDR3 covers 13 residues. In nucleotides, the CDR3 is TGCGCCAGCAGCTGGGACGATGGGTATGGCTACACCTTC. Protein product: CASSWDDGYGYTF.

This clone was detected a few times. The V and J genes are TRBV10-1 and TRBJ1-2, with D possibly TRBD1 on 6 matching bases. Trimming took off 3 bases at V and 1 base at J, with 9 bases between the two ends. This CDR3 is built from 14 residues. The germline gives CDR1 WNHNN, CDR2 SYGVQD (reference sequence). The CDR3: CASSETGFNYGYTF. The CDR3 nucleotides read TGCGCCAGCAGTGAAACAGGGTTTAACTATGGCTACACCTTC.